The 19 T cell receptor beta chains given below trace back to one sample, sequenced in a study of CD8 T cells in ankylosing spondylitis. TCRdb reprocessed the 5' RACE reads via MiXCR and lists one record per CDR3 protein. The sample includes over 200,000 distinct CDR3 sequences, 10% of them seen just once. Source material: blood, either unsorted or a sorted T cell fraction (not recorded which). The origin of the receptors is a male donor with ankylosing spondylitis or in good health (not recorded which).

This clonotype was recorded at least ten times. A read error may account for a junction end that differs from germline. V and J are TRBV12-3 or TRBV12-4 and TRBJ2-7; 8 bases are a match to TRBD1. There are 12 residues in the CDR3. CDR3: CASSLARDRLLF. The CDR3 nucleotides are TGTGCCAGCAGTTTAGCGCGGGACAGGTTACTCTTC.

This clonotype was counted ten times or more. The chain uses TRBV5-1 and TRBJ2-2; D is possibly TRBD1 (5 bases). The CDR3 length is 15 residues. Trimming removed 0 bases at V and 4 bases at J, with 10 bases between. CDR1 and CDR2 from the germline V gene are SGHRS and YFSETQ. CDR3 amino acids: CASSLVGAGTGELFF. The CDR3 DNA follows: TGCGCCAGCAGCTTGGTAGGGGCCGGCACCGGGGAGCTGTTTTTT.

For this clonotype: This clone may be a read error of a much larger clone one base away. V gene TRBV20-1 combines with J gene TRBJ2-3, with TRBD2 matching 9 bases. The CDR3 length is 15 residues. Germline lookup yields CDR1 DFQATT and CDR2 SNEGSKA (reference sequence). CDR3 sequence reads: CCARVAGASTDTQYF. In DNA form, the CDR3 reads TGCTGTGCTAGAGTAGCGGGGGCTAGCACAGATACGCAGTATTTT.

This clonotype has at least ten counts. CDR3 sequence (DNA): TGTGCCAGCAGTTTTTCCAGGGGGCGCGGCACAGATACGCAGTATTTT. This gives the protein CASSFSRGRGTDTQYF. The rearrangement links TRBV28 to TRBJ2-3, with 8 bases matching TRBD1. Germline loops: CDR1 MDHEN, CDR2 SYDVKM. Trimming at V came to 3 bases and at J to 1 base, leaving 6 bases not matched to a gene. The CDR3 covers 16 residues.

This clonotype was seen a handful of times. V usage is TRBV6-1 and J usage is TRBJ2-6; D gene uncertain. Germline V gives CDR1 MNHNS, CDR2 SASEGT. V was shortened by 3 bases and J by 4 bases, with 19 bases between the two germline ends. CDR3 size: 18 residues. The CDR3 here is CASSDVMGLGVGANVLTF. CDR3 nucleotides: TGTGCCAGCAGTGATGTGATGGGCCTTGGGGTCGGGGCCAACGTCCTGACTTTC.

The table lists this clonotype with many counts. The V call is TRBV6-2 or TRBV6-3, the J call TRBJ1-3, with unresolved D. The CDR3 consists of 13 residues. The germline V gene encodes CDR1 MNHEY and CDR2 SVGEGT. Trimming shortened V by 8 bases and J by 2 bases, and 10 bases separated the two germline ends. The CDR3 spells CASVGPTGNTIYF. CDR3 sequence (DNA): TGTGCCAGCGTCGGACCGACTGGAAACACCATATATTTT.

This clonotype appeared a few times. The chain combines TRBV6-2 or TRBV6-3 with TRBJ2-3, with unresolved D. V lost 10 bases and J 8 bases, leaving 19 bases between the germline ends. The CDR3 consists of 13 residues. CDR1 MNHEY and CDR2 SVGEGT come from the germline V gene. CDR3 sequence: CATAVVAWGTQYF. In DNA, the CDR3 is TGTGCCACCGCAGTCGTGGCGTGGGGTACGCAGTATTTT.

This clonotype occurred many times. The V and J genes are TRBV5-1 and TRBJ2-7, with 10 bases fitting TRBD1. V dropped 4 bases and J dropped 6; count of bases not matched to a gene: 10. CDR3 size: 15 residues. Per germline, CDR1 SGHRS and CDR2 YFSETQ. CDR3 sequence: CASSQKGQGKSEQYF. DNA for the CDR3: TGCGCCAGCAGCCAGAAGGGACAGGGGAAGTCCGAGCAGTACTTC.

This clonotype was observed a few times. The rearrangement uses TRBV3-1 and TRBJ2-4; tentatively, D is TRBD1 (6 bases). CDR3 length equals 16 residues. CDR1 is LGHDT and CDR2 is YNNKEL in the germline V gene (reference sequence). V dropped 1 base and J dropped 1 base, with 11 bases sitting between them. The CDR3 sequence is CASSQVLQGAKNIQYF. As DNA, the CDR3 is TGTGCCAGCAGCCAAGTCCTTCAGGGGGCCAAAAACATTCAGTACTTC.

This clonotype was detected ten times or more. The chain employs TRBV24-1 and TRBJ2-1; no clear D gene. The V and J ends lost 0 bases and 8 bases respectively, with 13 bases between them. Germline V gives CDR1 KGHDR, CDR2 SFDVKD. This CDR3 region has 15 residues. This chain's CDR3 is CATSDLNSGVDEQFF. In DNA, the CDR3 is TGTGCCACCAGTGATTTGAATTCTGGGGTCGATGAGCAGTTCTTC.

This clonotype was seen repeatedly, ten times or more. The chain uses TRBV5-6 and TRBJ2-4, with no clear D. Germline values: CDR1 SGHDT, CDR2 YYEEEE. The V gene lost 1 base and the J gene lost 0 bases, with 8 bases spanning the gap. CDR3 size: 15 residues. The CDR3 is CASSLRHLAKNIQYF. The CDR3 nucleotides are TGTGCCAGCAGCTTGAGGCACTTAGCCAAAAACATTCAGTACTTC.

This clonotype was seen repeatedly, ten times or more. The chain is built from TRBV3-1 and TRBJ2-1; 9 nucleotides match TRBD2. This CDR3 has 20 amino acids. The J segment lost 6 bases and the V segment lost 4 bases, leaving 22 bases of the junction unmatched. Germline V gene sequence: CDR1 LGHDT, CDR2 YNNKEL (reference sequence). CDR3 amino acids: CASSPVPGLAPISQSNEQFF. DNA of the CDR3: TGTGCCAGCAGCCCGGTCCCGGGACTAGCCCCAATCAGCCAATCCAATGAGCAGTTCTTC.

This clonotype was seen once. A much bigger clone sits one base away, suggesting this may be a read error. The chain uses TRBV7-8 and TRBJ2-1; D may be TRBD2 (6 bases). Germline V lookup: CDR1 SGHVS, CDR2 FQNEAQ. Deletions cut 11 bases from V and 4 bases from J, with 15 bases between. This CDR3 region has 13 residues. CDR3 in amino acids: CAATGTPYNEQFF. The CDR3 nucleotides are TGTGCCGCGACCGGGACTCCTTACAATGAGCAGTTCTTC.

This clonotype was seen a handful of times. The chain employs TRBV6-5 and TRBJ2-6, with TRBD1 matching over 7 bases. CDR1 and CDR2 (germline): MNHEY, SVGAGI. There are 15 residues in the CDR3. J lost 2 bases, V lost 5 bases, and 3 bases had no gene match. CDR3 bases: TGTGCCAGCAGTACTGGGACAGCTGGGGCCAACGTCCTGACTTTC. Translating gives CASSTGTAGANVLTF.

The chain uses TRBV7-9 and TRBJ1-1; a possible D gene is TRBD1 (5 bases). In germline, CDR1 is SEHNR, CDR2 FQNEAQ (reference sequence). Trimming shortened V by 5 bases and J by 2 bases, and 15 bases separated the two germline ends. The CDR3 consists of 15 residues. The CDR3 loop reads CASSPVGGPNTEAFF. CDR3 nucleotides: TGTGCCAGCAGCCCCGTCGGGGGACCAAACACTGAAGCTTTCTTT.

This clonotype was observed a few times. CDR3 nucleotides: TGTGCCAGCAGCGAGGACTTGAACAATGAGCAGTTCTTC. Its translation is CASSEDLNNEQFF. The chain is built from TRBV5-5 and TRBJ2-1; D might be TRBD2 (5 bases). Germline V CDR1 and CDR2: SGHKS, YYEKEE (reference sequence). V dropped 4 bases and J dropped 5 bases, with 10 bases sitting between them. The CDR3 consists of 13 residues.

This clonotype showed up just a few times. This sequence joins TRBV3-1 and TRBJ1-2; D gene uncertain. This CDR3 region has 13 residues. Per the germline V gene, CDR1 is LGHDT and CDR2 is YNNKEL (reference sequence). V was shortened by 0 bases and J by 7 bases, with 9 bases between the two germline ends. This CDR3 is CASSQETIAGYTF. Written as DNA, the CDR3 is TGTGCCAGCAGCCAAGAGACTATCGCTGGCTACACCTTC.

This clonotype was counted at least ten times. The rearrangement joins TRBV7-9 to TRBJ1-4; 8 bases match TRBD1. Germline trimming cut 3 bases from V and 8 bases from J; bases unmatched to any gene: 5. CDR3 length: 14 amino acids. Looked up from germline, CDR1 is SEHNR and CDR2 is FQNEAQ (reference sequence). The CDR3 reads CASSFTGGGEKLFF. CDR3 DNA sequence: TGTGCCAGCAGCTTCACAGGGGGAGGGGAAAAACTGTTTTTT.

As regards this clonotype: Its ends do not fully match the called genes, so a read error is possible. This chain uses TRBV20-1 with TRBJ1-1; no clear D. The CDR3 length is 13 residues. CDR1 is DFQATT, CDR2 SNEGSKA, per germline (reference sequence). The CDR3 nucleotides are TGCAGTGCACCCTTCCTCACCACACGTAAAGCTCTCTTT. Translating it yields CSAPFLTTRKALF.